This TCR beta chain comes out of a study of shared clonotypes between healthy human individuals. Study-wide background: A few men and a couple of women, aged 18 to 49, were donors.

For this clone: The antigen remains unidentified.

Naive CD8 cells lacked CD45RO, underwent positive selection for CCR7 and left out terminally differentiated effector memory CD45RA+ cells. Execution of the assay was at deep level. The method was immunoSEQ multiplex PCR; TCRdb's version includes in-frame clones alone and lacks a portion of them. This table has roughly 550,000 clones, roughly 95% appearing once. Notes on the study in general: As a rule, naive subsets had a larger estimated richness than memory subsets.

This CDR3 contains 12 residues. The sample was naive CD8+ T cells sorted from blood. The receptor's source is a woman in her 30s in good health. The gene calls are TRBV21-1 and TRBJ2-3; TRBD2, the table's D call, lacks a check against the DNA. TRBV21-1 is a pseudogene segment. CDR3 amino acids: CAPGRSTDTQYF. For the CDR3, the DNA is TGTGCCCCCGGGAGGTCGACAGATACGCAGTATTTT.